This T cell receptor (beta chain) was sequenced during a study of OX40 agonist ivuxolimab in advanced cancers. Across the study: Patients were given ivuxolimab, an antibody that agonizes OX40 (CD134).

Assay: immunoSEQ multiplex PCR; the TCRdb copy retains only in-frame clones and omits some. The repertoire holds about 96,000 clones, with around 91% as singletons. The CDR3 covers 14 residues. Germline V gene data show CDR1 as SGHRS and CDR2 as YFSETQ. Trimming stripped 1 base from V and 0 bases from J, with 6 bases between. The sequenced sample was CD4+ or CD8+ T cells sorted from blood, obtained in a trial of the OX40 agonist ivuxolimab. The rearrangement links TRBV5-1 to TRBJ2-3; D uncertain. The receptor was isolated from an adult with an advanced solid tumor such as melanoma, head and neck, liver or kidney cancer. For the CDR3, the DNA is TGCGCCAGCAGCTTGTTGGACAGCACAGATACGCAGTATTTT. Protein product: CASSLLDSTDTQYF.